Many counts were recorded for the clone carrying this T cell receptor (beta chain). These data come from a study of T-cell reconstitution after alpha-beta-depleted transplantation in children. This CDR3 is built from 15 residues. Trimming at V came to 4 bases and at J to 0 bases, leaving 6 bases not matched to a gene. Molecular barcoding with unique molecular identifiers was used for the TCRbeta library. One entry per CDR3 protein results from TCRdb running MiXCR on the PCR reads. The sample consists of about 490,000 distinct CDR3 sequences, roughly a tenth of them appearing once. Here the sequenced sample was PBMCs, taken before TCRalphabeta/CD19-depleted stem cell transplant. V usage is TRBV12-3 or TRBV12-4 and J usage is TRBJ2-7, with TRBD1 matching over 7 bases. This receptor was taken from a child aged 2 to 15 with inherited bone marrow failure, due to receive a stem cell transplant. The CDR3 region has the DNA TGTGCCAGCAGTTGGGGACAGACAAGCTCCTACGAGCAGTACTTC. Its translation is CASSWGQTSSYEQYF.